This T cell receptor (beta chain) was recorded in a study of cytomegalovirus exposure and HLA in healthy donors. Whole-study findings and limits: It has been reported that TCR beta sequences accurately predicted the HLA-A and HLA-B alleles of most subjects. About 180 TCR beta chains were listed as cytomegalovirus-associated. A likely sequencing artifact accounted for one observed cluster of highly shared sequence variants.

Germline CDR1 is MDHEN and CDR2 is SYDVKM. This CDR3 has 12 residues. V was trimmed by 10 bases and J by 8 bases, leaving 17 bases between them. Donors sampled were nominally healthy, though unrecorded immune exposures were likely. This clone was seen only once. Its target is not known. Primers: 60 Vbeta forward and 13 Jbeta reverse. TCRdb's table, derived via immunoSEQ multiplex PCR, lists solely in-frame clones and lacks some. The sample has 150,000 to 200,000 clones; around 80% are singletons. The receptor comes from a woman in her 30s in good health and CMV-seropositive. Sequenced input: PBMCs. The chain has TRBV28 and TRBJ1-2; tentatively, D is TRBD1 (5 bases). CDR3 in DNA: TGTGCCATCAATCTGGGGGGGAAGGGCTACACCTTC. It encodes CAINLGGKGYTF.